The 3 T cell receptor beta chains below come from one sample, sequenced in a study of cytomegalovirus exposure and HLA in healthy donors. The primer mix had 60 Vbeta and 13 Jbeta primers. Generated by immunoSEQ multiplex PCR, the TCRdb table keeps only in-frame clones and is missing some. This sample has about 110,000 clones; about two thirds occur once, and the top ten carry about 5%. The sequencing sample was made of PBMCs. The source of these receptors is a woman in her 70s in good health and CMV-seropositive.

V and J are TRBV5-1 and TRBJ2-5, with D perhaps matching TRBD2 (6 bases). Looked up from germline, CDR1 is SGHRS and CDR2 is YFSETQ. The CDR3 has 13 amino acids. Trimming pared 4 bases from V and 5 bases from J, leaving 12 bases between. CDR3: CASSPVGGETQYF. CDR3 coding DNA: TGCGCCAGCAGCCCGGTTGGGGGGGAGACCCAGTACTTC.

V gene TRBV27 combines with J gene TRBJ2-2; 7 bases align to TRBD1. The germline gives CDR1 MNHEY, CDR2 SMNVEV (reference sequence). The CDR3 covers 12 residues. J was trimmed by 9 bases and V by 6 bases; bases with no gene match: 4. Here the CDR3 reads CASRQGLWELFF. The DNA of the CDR3 is TGTGCCAGCAGACAGGGGTTATGGGAGCTGTTTTTT.

This clone showed up just once. The chain carries TRBV5-4 and TRBJ2-3; 11 positions match TRBD2. CDR1 and CDR2 from the germline V gene are SGHNT and YYREEE (reference sequence). There are 15 residues in the CDR3. The V and J ends lost 3 bases and 7 bases, in that order; junction bases with no gene match: 7. CDR3 region: CASSSYSGGANTQYF. Written as DNA, the CDR3 is TGTGCCAGCAGCTCTTATAGCGGGGGGGCAAATACGCAGTATTTT.